Listed here are 5 T cell receptor beta chains from one sample, sequenced in a study of blood T cells in healthy people across ages. Through a sample-barcoded 5' primer and a J-beta primer mix, a second PCR was run for 7 to 11 cycles. TCRdb re-called the 5' RACE reads through MiXCR, storing one row per CDR3 protein. The repertoire holds some 800,000 distinct CDR3 sequences, 20% to 30% seen once, with more than 3% in the top ten. The data were also submitted as part of a second study, on T cells of mothers and their children.

The sample consisted of blood. The receptors stem from a boy younger than 18 in good health.

J is TRBJ2-1 and V is TRBV15; 10 bases agree with TRBD2. The junction had 12 bases not matched to a gene; V was cut back by 2 bases and J by 5 bases. Germline loops: CDR1 LNHNV, CDR2 YYDKDF (reference sequence). There are 18 residues in the CDR3. The CDR3 DNA is TGTGCCACCAGCAGATTTTCCCTAAGCGGGGGGGCCAACAATGAGCAGTTCTTC. It translates to CATSRFSLSGGANNEQFF.

The chain carries TRBV7-9 and TRBJ1-3; D gene uncertain. This CDR3 is 15 amino acids long. With 0 bases removed from V and 8 bases from J, the gap between germline ends came to 14 bases. The germline V gene encodes CDR1 SEHNR and CDR2 FQNEAQ (reference sequence). CDR3 DNA: TGTGCCAGCAGCTTAGCGGCTCTGAACACCGACACCATATATTTT. Translated: CASSLAALNTDTIYF.

The chain is built from TRBV6-5 and TRBJ2-7; 7 nucleotides agree with TRBD2. In germline, CDR1 is MNHEY, CDR2 SVGAGI. The CDR3 consists of 15 residues. V lost 0 bases and J lost 6; bases outside the gene matches: 8. As DNA, the CDR3 is TGTGCCAGCAGTTACTCGAGGGAGGGCCCGTTCGAGCAGTACTTC. It codes for CASSYSREGPFEQYF.

The genes are TRBV20-1 and TRBJ2-5; 9 bases match TRBD2. The CDR3 runs 13 residues. The trim removed 6 bases at V and 5 bases at J, leaving 7 bases unmatched. Germline V gene sequence: CDR1 DFQATT, CDR2 SNEGSKA (reference sequence). The CDR3: CSAKGTSWETQYF. The CDR3 coding sequence is TGCAGTGCCAAGGGGACTAGCTGGGAGACCCAGTACTTC.

This clonotype was detected ten times or more. CDR3 nucleotide sequence: TGTGCCAGCAGCTTTGGGACAGGGGAGACCCAGTACTTC. Protein product: CASSFGTGETQYF. V usage is TRBV7-3 and J usage is TRBJ2-5; 9 positions agree with TRBD1. V dropped 3 bases and J dropped 5; count of bases not matched to a gene: 1. The CDR3 runs 13 residues. In germline, CDR1 is SGHTA, CDR2 FQGTGA.